This TCR beta chain came from a study of read filtering for tumor transcriptome and immune sequencing. Molecular barcoded adaptors covering alpha/delta and beta/gamma chains were used on approximately 400 ng RNA. TCRdb redid the calling of the reads with MiXCR, one entry per CDR3 protein. The sample holds around 130,000 distinct CDR3 sequences, approximately 12% seen once. This CDR3 has 16 residues. Trimming removed 2 bases at V and 1 base at J, with 15 bases between. In germline, CDR1 is DFQATT, CDR2 SNEGSKA (reference sequence). This clonotype was found many times. The chain is built from TRBV20-1 and TRBJ2-1; no firm D call. This sequence was found in a donor at least 40 years old with multiple myeloma. Sequencing input: a population of CD138-negative cells sorted from bone marrow. The DNA of the CDR3 is TGCAGTGCTAGAAAAGGACGTGCCCGATCCTACAATGAGCAGTTCTTC. Its protein is CSARKGRARSYNEQFF.